Shown below are 2 T cell receptor beta chains from a single sample sequenced in a study of cytomegalovirus exposure and HLA in healthy donors. Clones were sequenced by immunoSEQ multiplex PCR, and TCRdb holds only the in-frame ones, with some missing. The repertoire holds hundreds of thousands of clones, with roughly 89% as singletons. Sequenced material: PBMCs. Receptors were obtained from a woman aged 18-29 years in good health and CMV-seronegative.

The chain employs TRBV10-1 and TRBJ1-1; the D gene is possibly TRBD1 (5 bases). The CDR3 loop spans 13 amino acids. Trimming stripped 5 bases from V and 6 bases from J, with 13 bases between. Germline values: CDR1 WNHNN, CDR2 SYGVQD (reference sequence). CDR3 coding DNA: TGCGCCAGCAGTCTAACGGGGGTCGCTGAAGCTTTCTTT. Protein sequence: CASSLTGVAEAFF.

V and J are TRBV30 and TRBJ1-2; D is perhaps TRBD1 (5 bases). V dropped 3 bases and J dropped 1 base, with 6 bases sitting between them. The CDR3 length is 12 residues. Germline V gene data show CDR1 as GTSNPN and CDR2 as SVGIG (reference sequence). CDR3 in amino acids: CAWRTVNYGYTF. CDR3 bases: TGTGCCTGGAGGACAGTTAACTATGGCTACACCTTC.